The entry below describes one T cell receptor beta chain. Germline V gene lookup returns CDR1 SGDLS and CDR2 YYNGEE. The CDR3 covers 12 residues. V shed 7 bases and J shed 7 bases, with 11 bases lying between them. Here immunoSEQ multiplex PCR was the method, and the copy in TCRdb shows in-frame clones only, minus some. This sample carries 9,000 to 15,000 clones, around 80% of them seen once, and the ten largest clones take around 45%. The entry originates in a study of blood T cell repertoires in COVID-19. This TCR came from a man older than 75 with acute or convalescent COVID-19. The V gene is TRBV9, the J gene TRBJ2-2; the D gene is possibly TRBD2 (6 bases). What was sequenced was peripheral blood. The CDR3 is CASGAGFGELFF. The CDR3 DNA follows: TGTGCCAGCGGCGCGGGGTTCGGGGAGCTGTTTTTT.